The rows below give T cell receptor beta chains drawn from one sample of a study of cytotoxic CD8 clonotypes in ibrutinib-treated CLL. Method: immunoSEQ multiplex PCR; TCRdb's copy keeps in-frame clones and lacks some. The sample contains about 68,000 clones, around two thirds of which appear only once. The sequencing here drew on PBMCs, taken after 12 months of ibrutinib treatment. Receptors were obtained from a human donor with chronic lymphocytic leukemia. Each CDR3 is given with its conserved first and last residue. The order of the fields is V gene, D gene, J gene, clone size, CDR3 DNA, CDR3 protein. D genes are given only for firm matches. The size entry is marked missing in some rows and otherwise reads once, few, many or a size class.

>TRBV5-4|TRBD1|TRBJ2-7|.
TGTGCCAGCAGCTTGGAGGGGGCCCGTGCCTACGAGCAGTACTTC
CASSLEGARAYEQYF
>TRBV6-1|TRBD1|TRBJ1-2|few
TGTGCCAGCAGGCAACAGGGGCGGGGTGGCTACACCTTC
CASRQQGRGGYTF
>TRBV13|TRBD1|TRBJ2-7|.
TGTGCCAGCAGAAAACAGGGGGCGGGCGAGCAGTACTTC
CASRKQGAGEQYF
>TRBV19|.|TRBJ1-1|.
TGTGCCAGTAGGATTGCCACTGAAGCTTTCTTT
CASRIATEAFF
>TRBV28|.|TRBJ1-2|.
TGTGCCAGCACCCTTGGAACACGGGGCTACACCTTC
CASTLGTRGYTF
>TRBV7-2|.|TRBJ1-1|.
TGTGCCAGCAGCTTTGCAGAGAACACTGAAGCTTTCTTT
CASSFAENTEAFF
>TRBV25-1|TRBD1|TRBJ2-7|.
TGTGCCAGCAGTGAATCGGTCCTCCGGACAGGGTCCTACGAGCAGTACTTC
CASSESVLRTGSYEQYF
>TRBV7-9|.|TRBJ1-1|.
TGTGCCAGCAGCTTAAAACTGGGACCTAACACTGAAGCTTTCTTT
CASSLKLGPNTEAFF
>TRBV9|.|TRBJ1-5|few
TGTGCCAGCAGCGTAGGTAAAGGGAGGCAGCCCCAGCATTTT
CASSVGKGRQPQHF
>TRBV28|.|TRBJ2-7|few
TGTGCCAGCAGCACCTACGAGCAGTACTTC
CASSTYEQYF
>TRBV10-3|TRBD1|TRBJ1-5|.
TGTGCCATCAGCACAGGACAGGGCAATCAGCCCCAGCATTTT
CAISTGQGNQPQHF
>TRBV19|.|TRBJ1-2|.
TGTGCCAGTAGTGCCCCAGGACGGACCCGGAGCGGCTACACCTTC
CASSAPGRTRSGYTF
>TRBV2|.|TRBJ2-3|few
TGTGCCACCCCGACAGGTACTAGCACAGATACGCAGTATTTT
CATPTGTSTDTQYF
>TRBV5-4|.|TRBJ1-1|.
TGTGCCAGCAGCTTGTTACGCGGGGGTTACACTGAAGCTTTCTTT
CASSLLRGGYTEAFF
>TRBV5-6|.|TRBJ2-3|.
TGTGCCAGCAGCTTGGGACGCCGCGATAGCACAGATACGCAGTATTTT
CASSLGRRDSTDTQYF
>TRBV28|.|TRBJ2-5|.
TGTGCCAGCAGTTTTGTTACGTCTGGACAAGAGACCCAGTACTTC
CASSFVTSGQETQYF
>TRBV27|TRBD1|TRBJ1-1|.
TGTGCCAGCAGTACAAGTACAGGGGTAGTAGCTTTCTTT
CASSTSTGVVAFF
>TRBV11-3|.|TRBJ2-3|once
TGTGCCAGCAGCTTAGGGCCTACAGATACGCAGTATTTT
CASSLGPTDTQYF
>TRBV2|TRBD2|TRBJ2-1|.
TGTGCCAGTGCCGGGGGGAGCTCCTACAATGAGCAGTTCTTC
CASAGGSSYNEQFF
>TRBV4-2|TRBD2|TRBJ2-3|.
TGTGCCAGCAGCCAAGATAGGCGGGGGGCAGATACGCAGTATTTT
CASSQDRRGADTQYF
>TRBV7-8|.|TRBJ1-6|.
TGTGCCAGCAGCCCGCACCTCGGGGAGAATTCACCCCTCCACTTT
CASSPHLGENSPLHF
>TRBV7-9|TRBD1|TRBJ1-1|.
TGTGCCAGCAGCCGAACGACAGGGGCAATGAACACTGAAGCTTTCTTT
CASSRTTGAMNTEAFF
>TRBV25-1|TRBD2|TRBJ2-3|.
TGTGCCAGCAGGGGTCCCCGGTTAGCGGGGATCACAGATACGCAGTATTTT
CASRGPRLAGITDTQYF
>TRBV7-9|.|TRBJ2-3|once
TGTGCCAGCACGACTGTTTTAGGGGCGGGCACAGATACGCAGTATTTT
CASTTVLGAGTDTQYF
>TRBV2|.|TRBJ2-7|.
TGTGCCAGCAGTGCCCAGGGACCCTCCTACGAGCAGTACTTC
CASSAQGPSYEQYF
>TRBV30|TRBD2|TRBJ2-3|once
TGTGCCTGGAGTTTAGCGGGGGGGCCAACAGATACGCAGTATTTT
CAWSLAGGPTDTQYF
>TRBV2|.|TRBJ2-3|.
TGTGCCACCTCGGGAAGGGGAAGCACAGATACGCAGTATTTT
CATSGRGSTDTQYF
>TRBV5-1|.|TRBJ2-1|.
TGCGCCAGCAGCCTCGGGGGCCCCTACAATGAGCAGTTCTTC
CASSLGGPYNEQFF
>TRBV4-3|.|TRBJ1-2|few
TGCGCCAGCAGCCATTTTTCAGGAGGCTACACCTTC
CASSHFSGGYTF
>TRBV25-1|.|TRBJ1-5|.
TGTGCCAGCAGTGATACCTATAGCAATCAGCCCCAGCATTTT
CASSDTYSNQPQHF
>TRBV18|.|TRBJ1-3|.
TGTGCCAGCTCACCAAGCCCCCTGTCCGAGCATTCCGGAAACACCATATATTTT
CASSPSPLSEHSGNTIYF
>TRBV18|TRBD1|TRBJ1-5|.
TGTGCCAGCTCACGCCAACCGGGACAGGGGCTCATGAGTGATTTCACGCCCCAGCATTTT
CASSRQPGQGLMSDFTPQHF
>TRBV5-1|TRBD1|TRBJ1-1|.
TGCGCCAGCGCTCGTGAGGGGGCGTACACTGAAGCTTTCTTT
CASAREGAYTEAFF
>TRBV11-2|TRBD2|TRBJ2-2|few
TGTGCCAGCAGCTTCCCGCGGGGGGGTAACACCGGGGAGCTGTTTTTT
CASSFPRGGNTGELFF
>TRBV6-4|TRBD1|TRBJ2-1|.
TGTGCCAGCAGTGGACAGGGGGTAGAAGAGCAGTTCTTC
CASSGQGVEEQFF
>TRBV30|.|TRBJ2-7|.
TGTGCCTGGAGTGTACCCTCAATCGACCGTTCCTACGAGCAGTACTTC
CAWSVPSIDRSYEQYF
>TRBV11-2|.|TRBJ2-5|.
TGTGCCAGCAGCTCCCCGTTTGAGACCCAGTACTTC
CASSSPFETQYF
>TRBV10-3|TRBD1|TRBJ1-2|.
TGTGCCATCAGGGGGACAGATGGCTACACCTTC
CAIRGTDGYTF
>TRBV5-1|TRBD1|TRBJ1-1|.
TGCGCCAGCAGCTTCACACAGGGGGGGACTGAAGCTTTCTTT
CASSFTQGGTEAFF
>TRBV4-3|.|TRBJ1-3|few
TGCGCCAGCAGCCAAGCTGGAAGCTCTGGAAACACCATATATTTT
CASSQAGSSGNTIYF
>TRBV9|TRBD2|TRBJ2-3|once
TGTGCCAGCAGCGTAAGCGGGGGGTTGAATACGCAGTATTTT
CASSVSGGLNTQYF
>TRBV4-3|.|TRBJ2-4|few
TGCGCCAGCAGCCAAGTCGGCTGGGGCGACGACATTCAGTACTTC
CASSQVGWGDDIQYF
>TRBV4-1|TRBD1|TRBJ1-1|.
TGCGCCAGCAGCCAATATACGGGACAGGGGATGGACACTGAAGCTTTCTTT
CASSQYTGQGMDTEAFF
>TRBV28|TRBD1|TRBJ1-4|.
TGTGCCAGCAGCATGACGGGACAGGGATGGGGAAAACTGTTTTTT
CASSMTGQGWGKLFF
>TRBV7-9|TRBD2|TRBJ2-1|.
TGTGCCAGCAGCCTCCAACGGGGGGAAGCCTACAATGAGCAGTTCTTC
CASSLQRGEAYNEQFF
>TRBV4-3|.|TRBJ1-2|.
TGCGCCAGCAGCCAGTACAGGGAAAGCTATGGCTACACCTTC
CASSQYRESYGYTF
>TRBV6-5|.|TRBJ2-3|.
TGTGCCAGCAGTTCACAGGCGGAAGGGTGGGAGTATTTT
CASSSQAEGWEYF
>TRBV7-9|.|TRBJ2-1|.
TGTGCCAGCAGCTTAGGAGGACCTCAGGGAGGGGGCTCCTACAATGAGCAGTTCTTC
CASSLGGPQGGGSYNEQFF
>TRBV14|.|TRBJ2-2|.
TGTGCCAGCAGCCAAGATCGATCGCCCGGGGAGCTGTTTTTT
CASSQDRSPGELFF
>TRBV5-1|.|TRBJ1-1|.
TGCGCCAGCAGCCGTGAACAGACAGCGGCAGCGGGGGCTTTCTTT
CASSREQTAAAGAFF
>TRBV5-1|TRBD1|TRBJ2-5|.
TGCGCCAGCAGCTCGTTAGACAGGGGGAAAGAGACCCAGTACTTC
CASSSLDRGKETQYF